The rows below give T cell receptor beta chains drawn from one sample of a study of blood T cell repertoires in COVID-19. The repertoire was sequenced with immunoSEQ multiplex PCR; TCRdb's copy has only in-frame clones and lacks some. The table has approximately 140,000 clones, about four fifths seen once. The sequenced material came from peripheral blood. These receptors were obtained from a man older than 75 with acute or convalescent COVID-19. Both conserved end residues are part of each CDR3. D genes are given only for firm matches. The size entry is marked missing in some rows and otherwise reads once, few, many or a size class.

CDR3nt,CDR3aa,j_gene,v_gene,d_gene,abundance
TGCGCCAGCAGCCAAGATTCGTCACCCCTCCACTTT,CASSQDSSPLHF,TRBJ1-6,TRBV4-3,.,.
TGTGCCAGCAGTCGGACAGCAAATAGCAATCAGCCCCAGCATTTT,CASSRTANSNQPQHF,TRBJ1-5,TRBV6-2/TRBV6-3,.,.
TGTGCCAGCAGCGTCACGGGGGGCGAGCAGTACTTC,CASSVTGGEQYF,TRBJ2-7,TRBV7-9,TRBD2,.
TGTGCCACATCGCAGGACAGGGTCTATGGCTACACCTTC,CATSQDRVYGYTF,TRBJ1-2,TRBV10-3,TRBD1,once
TGTGCCAGCTCACCGGCAGGCAATCAGCCCCAGCATTTT,CASSPAGNQPQHF,TRBJ1-5,TRBV18,.,.
TGTGCCTGGAGCGGACAGGGGGCGATGGTGCCCCAGCATTTT,CAWSGQGAMVPQHF,TRBJ1-5,TRBV30,TRBD1,once
TGTGCCAGCAGCCAAGAGAGGGCCCCGGGCACGCAGTATTTT,CASSQERAPGTQYF,TRBJ2-3,TRBV4-2,.,once
TGTGCCAGCAGCCAAGTCCAGGGTAGCGGGGGGGCAGATACGCAGTATTTT,CASSQVQGSGGADTQYF,TRBJ2-3,TRBV4-2,TRBD2,.
TGTGCCAGCAGTTTGAGGGGGAGGGGAGCTTTCTTT,CASSLRGRGAFF,TRBJ1-1,TRBV28,.,.
TGTGCCACCAGTAGTGGGCAGCGGGGGCTGCTCTCCTACGAGCAGTACTTC,CATSSGQRGLLSYEQYF,TRBJ2-7,TRBV24-1,TRBD2,few
TGTGCCAGCAGCAGACGCCGGGACAGGGACCAGACCCAGTACTTC,CASSRRRDRDQTQYF,TRBJ2-5,TRBV5-5,TRBD1,.
TGTGCCAGCAGGGGGACAGGGTCCGGCGAGCAGTACTTC,CASRGTGSGEQYF,TRBJ2-7,TRBV2,TRBD1,.
TGTGCCAGCAGTGTTTCGGGGTCCACAGATACGCAGTATTTT,CASSVSGSTDTQYF,TRBJ2-3,TRBV2,.,.
TGTGCCAGCAGCCCCGGGACAGGGAAAGAGACCCAGTACTTC,CASSPGTGKETQYF,TRBJ2-5,TRBV25-1,TRBD1,.
TGTGCCATCAGTGACATACGGTACCAAGAGACCCAGTACTTC,CAISDIRYQETQYF,TRBJ2-5,TRBV10-3,.,.
TGCGCCAGCAGCCAAGCGTTGGTGACAGGGGGCTCTGGAAACACCATATATTTT,CASSQALVTGGSGNTIYF,TRBJ1-3,TRBV4-3,TRBD1,many
TGTGCCAGCAGCCCACAGGGGTACGTGGCGGACACCATATATTTT,CASSPQGYVADTIYF,TRBJ1-3,TRBV7-6,TRBD1,.
TGTGCCAGCAGCCTCTTAGCAGATGAGCAGTTCTTC,CASSLLADEQFF,TRBJ2-1,TRBV7-3,.,.
TGTGCCAGCAGCCTCGGCGGTGGGGGCGGTCAGCCCCAGCATTTT,CASSLGGGGGQPQHF,TRBJ1-5,TRBV5-5,.,.
TGTGCCAGCAGCCCACCGGGACAGGGGTTATATTTT,CASSPPGQGLYF,TRBJ1-3,TRBV7-9,TRBD1,.
TGTGCCAGCAGCTTCACTAGTCCTGGAAACACCATATATTTT,CASSFTSPGNTIYF,TRBJ1-3,TRBV5-6,.,.
TGTGCCAGTAGTCTCCGGTTGGACAGGCGCTACGAGCAGTACTTC,CASSLRLDRRYEQYF,TRBJ2-7,TRBV19,TRBD1,few
TGTGCCAGCAGCTTTGCCGGGACAGAAAACAATGAGCAGTTCTTC,CASSFAGTENNEQFF,TRBJ2-1,TRBV11-2,TRBD1,.
TGTGCCAGCAGGGGCAGGGGTTTAGGAGGCTACACCTTC,CASRGRGLGGYTF,TRBJ1-2,TRBV5-4,.,.
TGCGCCAGTAGGGGGACAGGAACCTACGAGCAGTACTTC,CASRGTGTYEQYF,TRBJ2-7,TRBV5-1,TRBD1,few
TGTGCCAGCAGCGTAGAGGAGAACTCCTACAATGAGCAGTTCTTC,CASSVEENSYNEQFF,TRBJ2-1,TRBV9,.,.
TGTGCCAGCAGCTTGGTTGGGACAGGGGAAGAGACCCAGTACTTC,CASSLVGTGEETQYF,TRBJ2-5,TRBV5-6,TRBD1,.
TGTGCCAGCAGTCCCCGACAGGGTTTTTATACCATATATTTT,CASSPRQGFYTIYF,TRBJ1-3,TRBV28,TRBD1,.
TGTGCCAGCAGCCAAGAAAGTCAAGCAGGAAACACCATATATTTT,CASSQESQAGNTIYF,TRBJ1-3,TRBV4-2,.,once
TGTGCCAGCAGTTTGGTAGCTGGAGCAGTTGAAGCTTTCTTT,CASSLVAGAVEAFF,TRBJ1-1,TRBV28,.,.
TGTGCCAGCAGCGAAACAGGGTCGGGGGAGACCCAGTACTTC,CASSETGSGETQYF,TRBJ2-5,TRBV5-6,.,few
TGTGCCACCAGTGGGGGAGGCACAGATACGCAGTATTTT,CATSGGGTDTQYF,TRBJ2-3,TRBV24-1,.,.
TGTGCCATCAGTCCGGGAGACAGAACCTCAGACTATGGCTACACCTTC,CAISPGDRTSDYGYTF,TRBJ1-2,TRBV10-3,.,.
TGTGCCAGCAGCTTGGGAGGGCTGGGCACTGAAGCTTTCTTT,CASSLGGLGTEAFF,TRBJ1-1,TRBV7-2,.,.
TGTGCCAGCAGCTTAATCACCCAGGGGGCGCCCACCGGGGAGCTGTTTTTT,CASSLITQGAPTGELFF,TRBJ2-2,TRBV11-2,TRBD1,.
TGTGCCAGTAGTATACTGGGGAGTAGCAATCAGCCCCAGCATTTT,CASSILGSSNQPQHF,TRBJ1-5,TRBV19,.,.
TGTGCCAGCAGCCCTTTCAGCGGGGGGGCGCTAGATACGCAGTATTTT,CASSPFSGGALDTQYF,TRBJ2-3,TRBV3-1/TRBV3-2,TRBD2,.
TGTGCCAGCAGCTCTTTACCGGGGTCACTTGGGGAGCAGTACTTC,CASSSLPGSLGEQYF,TRBJ2-7,TRBV7-2,.,.
TGTGCCAGCAGCCAAGATTGGTCTAGCGGGGGAGGAAGCACAGATACGCAGTATTTT,CASSQDWSSGGGSTDTQYF,TRBJ2-3,TRBV3-1/TRBV3-2,TRBD2,.
TGTGCCAGCAGTGTTAGCCGGGGACAGGACAATCAGCCCCAGCATTTT,CASSVSRGQDNQPQHF,TRBJ1-5,TRBV6-1,TRBD1,.
TGTGCCATCAGTGAGGGTGGCAGGGGCCGAGGGGAGACCCAGTACTTC,CAISEGGRGRGETQYF,TRBJ2-5,TRBV10-3,.,.
TGTGCCAGCTCACTCGGGGGGAATGAGCAGTTCTTC,CASSLGGNEQFF,TRBJ2-1,TRBV18,TRBD2,.